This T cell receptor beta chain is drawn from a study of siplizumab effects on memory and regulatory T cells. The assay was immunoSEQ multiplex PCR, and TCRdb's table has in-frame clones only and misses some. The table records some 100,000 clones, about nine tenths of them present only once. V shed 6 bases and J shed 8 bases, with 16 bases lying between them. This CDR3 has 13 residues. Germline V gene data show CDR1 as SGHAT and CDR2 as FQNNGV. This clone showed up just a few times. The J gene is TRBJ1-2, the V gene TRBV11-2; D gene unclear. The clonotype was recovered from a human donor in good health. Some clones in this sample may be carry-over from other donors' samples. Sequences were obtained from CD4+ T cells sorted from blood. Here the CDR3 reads CASSPGRREGYTF. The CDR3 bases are TGTGCCAGCAGTCCAGGACGGAGGGAGGGCTACACCTTC.